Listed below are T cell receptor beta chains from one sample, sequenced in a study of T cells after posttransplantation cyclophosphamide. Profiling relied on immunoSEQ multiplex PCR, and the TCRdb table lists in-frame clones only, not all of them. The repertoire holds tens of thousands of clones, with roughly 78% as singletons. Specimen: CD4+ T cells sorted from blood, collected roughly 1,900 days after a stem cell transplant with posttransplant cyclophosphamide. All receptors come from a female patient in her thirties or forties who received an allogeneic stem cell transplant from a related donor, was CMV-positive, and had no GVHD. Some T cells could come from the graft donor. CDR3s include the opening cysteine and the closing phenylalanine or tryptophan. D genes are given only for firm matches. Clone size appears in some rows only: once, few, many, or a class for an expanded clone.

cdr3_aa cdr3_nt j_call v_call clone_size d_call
CASSPGWQNTEAFF TGTGCCAGCAGCCCAGGTTGGCAGAACACTGAAGCTTTCTTT TRBJ1-1 TRBV11-2 NA NA
CASSQGTGVRNTEAFF TGCGCCAGCAGCCAAGGGACAGGGGTAAGGAACACTGAAGCTTTCTTT TRBJ1-1 TRBV4-1 NA TRBD1
CASSVHGSSGDEQFF TGTGCCAGCAGCGTTCACGGCTCCTCAGGTGATGAGCAGTTCTTC TRBJ2-1 TRBV7-9 few NA
CASRMGLGGQSYEQYF TGTGCCAGCAGGATGGGGTTAGGGGGACAGTCCTACGAGCAGTACTTC TRBJ2-7 TRBV5-5 NA TRBD1
CAISESTGRGRNQPQHF TGTGCCATCAGTGAGTCGACAGGGAGAGGAAGGAATCAGCCCCAGCATTTT TRBJ1-5 TRBV10-3 NA TRBD1
CASSDGGDSYNEQFF TGTGCCAGCAGTGACGGGGGGGACTCCTACAATGAGCAGTTCTTC TRBJ2-1 TRBV25-1 NA TRBD2
CASTEVGVLEQFF TGTGCCAGCACCGAGGTAGGGGTCCTTGAGCAGTTCTTC TRBJ2-1 TRBV2 once NA
CASSIDRSRTSGRPSTDTQYF TGTGCCAGTAGTATAGATCGCTCGCGGACTAGCGGGAGACCTAGCACAGATACGCAGTATTTT TRBJ2-3 TRBV19 NA TRBD2
CASSPRWRAKSPLHF TGTGCCAGCAGCCCCAGATGGAGGGCAAAGTCACCCCTCCACTTT TRBJ1-6 TRBV7-6 NA NA
CASTLGDKAGNTIYF TGTGCCAGTACCCTGGGGGACAAAGCTGGAAACACCATATATTTT TRBJ1-3 TRBV19 once NA
CASSIDRDSPLHF TGTGCCAGTAGTATTGACAGGGATTCACCCCTCCACTTT TRBJ1-6 TRBV19 few TRBD1
CASSPQRSYNEQFF TGTGCCAGCTCACCCCAGCGCTCCTACAATGAGCAGTTCTTC TRBJ2-1 TRBV18 NA NA
CASRNTGNTEAFF TGTGCCAGCAGGAATACAGGGAACACTGAAGCTTTCTTT TRBJ1-1 TRBV2 NA NA
CASSSRVDEKLFF TGTGCCAGCAGTTCCAGGGTCGATGAAAAACTGTTTTTT TRBJ1-4 TRBV5-6 NA NA
CASSPEGGGSAYEQYF TGTGCCAGCAGCCCCGAAGGGGGGGGCTCTGCCTACGAGCAGTACTTC TRBJ2-7 TRBV5-4 NA NA
CATSRDHPTASRETQYF TGTGCCACCAGCAGAGATCATCCAACAGCCTCTCGAGAGACCCAGTACTTC TRBJ2-5 TRBV15 NA NA
CASALNLGDNVQETQYF TGTGCTAGTGCTCTAAACTTGGGGGACAACGTACAAGAGACCCAGTACTTC TRBJ2-5 TRBV12-5 NA NA
CASSQDSSNQPQHF TGTGCCAGCAGCCAGGACAGTAGCAATCAGCCCCAGCATTTT TRBJ1-5 TRBV4-2 NA NA
CASSLAREDTQYF TGTGCCAGCAGTTTGGCCCGGGAAGATACGCAGTATTTT TRBJ2-3 TRBV28 NA NA
CASSYGQGWTDTQYF TGTGCCAGCAGTTACGGGCAGGGGTGGACAGATACGCAGTATTTT TRBJ2-3 TRBV6-6 once NA
CASRTGYSYNEQFF TGTGCCAGCCGGACTGGATACTCCTACAATGAGCAGTTCTTC TRBJ2-1 TRBV27 NA NA
CASSEARTGSQPQHF TGTGCCAGCAGTGAAGCGCGGACAGGGAGTCAGCCCCAGCATTTT TRBJ1-5 TRBV2 NA TRBD1
CASSLGQGGEQYF TGCGCCAGCAGCTTAGGGCAGGGGGGCGAGCAGTACTTC TRBJ2-7 TRBV5-1 NA NA
CASSEARDYGYTF TGTGCCAGCAGTGAAGCCCGCGACTATGGCTACACCTTC TRBJ1-2 TRBV6-1 NA NA
CASSPTGGRQETQYF TGTGCCAGCAGCCCGACAGGGGGGAGACAAGAGACCCAGTACTTC TRBJ2-5 TRBV9 NA TRBD1
CASSLKGGAEAFF TGTGCCAGCAGCTTAAAAGGGGGCGCTGAAGCTTTCTTT TRBJ1-1 TRBV7-9 NA TRBD1
CASSEGGGGSDTQYF TGTGCCAGCAGCGAGGGAGGGGGGGGATCGGATACGCAGTATTTT TRBJ2-3 TRBV9 NA NA
CASSKGASNSYEQYF TGTGCCAGCAGCAAAGGGGCCAGCAACTCCTACGAGCAGTACTTC TRBJ2-7 TRBV11-2 NA NA
CASSLGGQGTETQYF TGTGCCAGCAGCCTAGGGGGACAGGGGACGGAGACCCAGTACTTC TRBJ2-5 TRBV7-2 NA TRBD1
CATSRAAGEIADTQYF TGTGCCACCAGCAGAGCGGCAGGGGAGATCGCAGATACGCAGTATTTT TRBJ2-3 TRBV15 NA NA
CASSKGAALGGYTF TGTGCCAGTAGTAAAGGGGCTGCTCTGGGTGGCTACACCTTC TRBJ1-2 TRBV19 few NA
CASSNTGLSGYTF TGTGCCAGCAGCAATACAGGGTTGAGTGGCTACACCTTC TRBJ1-2 TRBV7-9 few NA
CAISFTSGGSNEQFF TGTGCCATCAGCTTTACTAGCGGGGGATCCAATGAGCAGTTCTTC TRBJ2-1 TRBV10-3 NA TRBD2
CASSSAGVSYEQYF TGTGCCAGCAGCTCGGCGGGGGTCTCCTACGAGCAGTACTTC TRBJ2-7 TRBV5-4 NA TRBD2
CASSYSTRTNTEAFF TGTGCCAGCAGTTACTCGACTCGTACGAACACTGAAGCTTTCTTT TRBJ1-1 TRBV6-5 NA NA
CASSASRQGAAEAFF TGTGCCAGCAGCGCCTCGAGACAGGGGGCTGCTGAAGCTTTCTTT TRBJ1-1 TRBV9 NA TRBD1
CASSLAGTSGANVLTF TGCGCCAGCAGCTTGGCCGGGACATCTGGGGCCAACGTCCTGACTTTC TRBJ2-6 TRBV5-1 NA NA
CASSLWRGLQETQYF TGCGCCAGCAGCTTGTGGCGGGGGCTTCAAGAGACCCAGTACTTC TRBJ2-5 TRBV5-1 NA NA
CASSSLTSGGAWNEQFF TGTGCCAGCAGCTCCCTAACTAGCGGGGGGGCTTGGAATGAGCAGTTCTTC TRBJ2-1 TRBV7-2 NA TRBD2
CASSLSTQSSYNEQFF TGCGCCAGCAGCTTGTCGACACAGAGCTCCTACAATGAGCAGTTCTTC TRBJ2-1 TRBV5-1 NA NA
CASSLGGSGNTIYF TGCGCCAGCAGCTTGGGCGGCTCTGGAAACACCATATATTTT TRBJ1-3 TRBV5-1 few NA
CASSLDRGAIQYF TGTGCCAGCTCACTAGACAGGGGAGCCATTCAGTACTTC TRBJ2-4 TRBV18 once TRBD1
CASSLDTTGGNYGYTF TGCGCCAGCAGCTTGGATACGACAGGGGGGAACTATGGCTACACCTTC TRBJ1-2 TRBV5-1 few TRBD1
CASSPSTTETQYF TGTGCCAGCAGTCCCTCTACCACAGAGACCCAGTACTTC TRBJ2-5 TRBV7-3 few NA
CASSPPVFFTNTEAFF TGTGCCAGCAGCCCCCCGGTTTTTTTTACGAACACTGAAGCTTTCTTT TRBJ1-1 TRBV7-9 NA NA
CSARENTEAFF TGCAGTGCGAGGGAAAACACTGAAGCTTTCTTT TRBJ1-1 TRBV20-1 NA NA
CASSVTGGFYNEQFF TGTGCCAGCAGCGTAACAGGGGGGTTCTACAATGAGCAGTTCTTC TRBJ2-1 TRBV9 NA TRBD1
CASSPRGGGPTDTQYF TGCGCCAGCAGCCCGCGTGGCGGGGGGCCCACAGATACGCAGTATTTT TRBJ2-3 TRBV5-1 NA TRBD2
CSVGTGVDEQYF TGCAGCGTTGGGACAGGGGTGGACGAGCAGTACTTC TRBJ2-7 TRBV29-1 once TRBD1
CASSVGTGLFYGYTF TGTGCCAGCAGCGTAGGTACAGGGCTCTTTTATGGCTACACCTTC TRBJ1-2 TRBV9 NA NA
CASRGAGTYEQYF TGTGCCAGCAGGGGGGCCGGAACCTACGAGCAGTACTTC TRBJ2-7 TRBV6-1 NA NA
CASSAMDRPPNSPLHF TGTGCCAGCAGCGCCATGGACAGGCCTCCAAATTCACCCCTCCACTTT TRBJ1-6 TRBV5-8 NA TRBD1
CASSALQGLPGSAQYF TGTGCCAGCAGCGCCCTCCAGGGACTACCGGGCTCGGCCCAGTACTTC TRBJ2-5 TRBV9 NA TRBD2
CASSLKGHNEAFF TGTGCCAGCAGCTTAAAGGGACATAATGAAGCTTTCTTT TRBJ1-1 TRBV11-3 NA NA